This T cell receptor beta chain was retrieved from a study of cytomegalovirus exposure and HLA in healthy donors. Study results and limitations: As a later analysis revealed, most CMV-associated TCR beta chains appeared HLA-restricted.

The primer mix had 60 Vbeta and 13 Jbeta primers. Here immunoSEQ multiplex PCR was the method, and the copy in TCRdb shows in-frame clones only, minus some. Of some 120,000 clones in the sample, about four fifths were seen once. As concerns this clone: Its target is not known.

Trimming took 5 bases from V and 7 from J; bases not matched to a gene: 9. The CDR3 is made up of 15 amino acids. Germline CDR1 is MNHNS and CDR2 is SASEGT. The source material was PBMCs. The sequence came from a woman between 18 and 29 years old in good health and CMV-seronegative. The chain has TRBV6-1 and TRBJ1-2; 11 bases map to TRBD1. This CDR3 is CASSPWTGGAGGYTF. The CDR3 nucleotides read TGTGCCAGCAGTCCATGGACAGGGGGCGCCGGTGGCTACACCTTC.